The 29 T cell receptor beta chains below were found in one sample sequenced in a study of a mutant IDH1 vaccine in newly diagnosed glioma. The data were produced by immunoSEQ multiplex PCR, yet TCRdb's version contains in-frame clones alone and is incomplete. The sample holds some 120,000 clones; just under 80% are singletons and the top ten take around 5.5%. Time point given: week 11, during vaccination. A single vaccine dose contained 300 ug of mutant IDH1 20-mer peptide, and topical imiquimod was used with it. For these receptors, no antigen is known. Sample: PBMCs, taken from a glioma patient whose treatment included an IDH1 peptide vaccine. These receptors all stem from a man between 40 and 49 years old with glioma.

The V and J genes are TRBV7-6 and TRBJ2-7; 11 bases line up with TRBD2. The ends lost 5 bases at V and 2 bases at J; junction bases unmatched: 8. This CDR3 comprises 16 residues. The germline gives CDR1 SGHVS, CDR2 FNYEAQ. The CDR3 nucleotides are TGTGCCAGCAGCCCGAGGCAGACTAGCGGGACCTACGAGCAGTACTTC. Translating gives CASSPRQTSGTYEQYF.

The chain carries TRBV10-3 and TRBJ2-1, with 8 nucleotides matching TRBD1. The CDR3 spans 14 residues. Germline CDR1 reads ENHRY; CDR2 reads SYGVKD. With V trimmed by 10 bases and J by 0 bases, 5 bases remained unmatched. The DNA of the CDR3 is TGTGCCACCATGGACAGGGTCTCCTACAATGAGCAGTTCTTC. Its translation: CATMDRVSYNEQFF.

The chain uses TRBV6-1 and TRBJ2-5; no firm D call. The ends were cut back, 7 bases at V and 5 bases at J, with 20 bases in the middle. Germline CDR1 MNHNS, CDR2 SASEGT. The CDR3 has 15 residues. The CDR3 loop reads CASNPLSRVGETQYF. The CDR3 bases are TGTGCCAGCAATCCCCTGTCCCGAGTTGGGGAGACCCAGTACTTC.

A word on this clone: Sequence at one end of the junction differs from germline and may be a read error. The rearrangement uses TRBV7-7 and TRBJ2-1; D unresolved. The CDR3 length is 13 residues. CDR1 is SSHAT and CDR2 is FNYEAQ in the germline V gene (reference sequence). The CDR3 sequence: CASSLSRNNEQFF. DNA for the CDR3: TGTGCTAGCAGCTTAAGCAGAAACAATGAGCAGTTCTTC.

This chain connects TRBV25-1 to TRBJ1-2; no firm D call. The CDR3 covers 12 residues. Germline V gene sequence: CDR1 MGHDK, CDR2 SYGVNS. Trimming cost V 5 bases and J 5 bases, with 9 bases left between them. Written as DNA, the CDR3 is TGTGCCAGCAGTAGCGACTTTTATGGCTACACCTTC. This gives the protein CASSSDFYGYTF.

The chain couples TRBV19 to TRBJ1-1, with 9 bases lining up with TRBD1. The CDR3 runs to 16 residues. The V segment lost 6 bases and the J segment 0 bases; nucleotides outside the gene matches: 8. The germline gives CDR1 LNHDA, CDR2 SQIVND (reference sequence). This CDR3 reads CASSLGTGLLNTEAFF. The CDR3 nucleotides are TGTGCCAGTAGCCTAGGGACAGGGTTGTTGAACACTGAAGCTTTCTTT.

The chain uses TRBV28 and TRBJ1-5, with D tentatively TRBD1 (5 bases). The germline V and J ends were trimmed by 6 bases and 2 bases, with 17 bases remaining between them. CDR1 MDHEN and CDR2 SYDVKM come from the germline V gene. This CDR3 comprises 16 residues. CDR3 residues: CASRTGTGGGNQPQHF. The CDR3 DNA follows: TGTGCCAGCAGAACCGGGACGGGGGGTGGCAATCAGCCCCAGCATTTT.

V and J are TRBV10-3 and TRBJ2-1; 11 nucleotides match TRBD2. Germline CDR1 reads ENHRY; CDR2 reads SYGVKD. The CDR3 contains 14 residues. Germline trimming cut 5 bases from V and 8 bases from J; bases unmatched to any gene: 5. CDR3 in DNA: TGTGCCATCAGTCCCGGGACTAGCGGCGATGAGCAGTTCTTC. It specifies CAISPGTSGDEQFF.

J is TRBJ1-4 and V is TRBV6-5, with D maybe TRBD1 (5 bases). V lost 0 bases to trimming and J lost 7 bases, with 12 bases between them. Germline V lookup: CDR1 MNHEY, CDR2 SVGAGI. The CDR3 spans 15 residues. In nucleotides, the CDR3 is TGTGCCAGCAGTTACTCGAGCAGGGCGCGTGAAAAACTGTTTTTT. It translates to CASSYSSRAREKLFF.

CDR3 residues: CASSEDERGGGQPQHF. CDR3 DNA sequence: TGTGCCAGCAGTGAAGATGAACGGGGAGGCGGACAGCCCCAGCATTTT. V and J are TRBV6-1 and TRBJ1-5; D remains ambiguous. Trimming left V 1 base short and J 7 bases short, with 17 bases between. CDR1 is MNHNS and CDR2 is SASEGT in the germline V gene. The CDR3 spans 16 residues.

The rearrangement links TRBV21-1 to TRBJ2-1; the table's D gene call, TRBD2, was not cross checked with the DNA. TRBV21-1 corresponds to a pseudogene. The CDR3 covers 17 residues. CDR3 region: CASRWTSGIRSYNEQFF. The CDR3 DNA reads TGTGCCAGCCGTTGGACTAGCGGGATTCGCTCCTACAATGAGCAGTTCTTC.

The chain couples TRBV30 to TRBJ2-2; TRBD2 matches at 9 bases. Germline CDR1 is GTSNPN and CDR2 is SVGIG (reference sequence). This CDR3 region has 18 residues. Trimming took 0 bases from V and 1 from J; bases not matched to a gene: 9. The DNA for the CDR3 is TGTGCCTGGAGTGTACGCGGTAGCGGGAGTCGGAACACCGGGGAGCTGTTTTTT. Protein sequence: CAWSVRGSGSRNTGELFF. Full variable domain (rest looked up from reference TRBV30 and TRBJ2-2): SQTIHQWPATLVQPVGSPLSLECTVEGTSNPNLYWYRQAAGRGLQLLFYSVGIGQISSEVPQNLSASRPQDRQFILSSKKLLLSDSGFYLCAWSVRGSGSRNTGELFFGEGSRLTVL.

This clone appeared a few times. The V gene is TRBV18, the J gene TRBJ2-7; the D call may be TRBD1 or TRBD2 (5 bases each). Germline-derived CDR1 and CDR2 are KGHSH and LQKENI. Deletions cut 2 bases from V and 3 bases from J, with 11 bases between. This CDR3 has 14 amino acids. The CDR3 bases are TGTGCCAGCTCACCAACCGGGGCCAGCTACGAGCAGTACTTC. Residues: CASSPTGASYEQYF.

V is TRBV25-1 and J is TRBJ1-2; D may be TRBD1 (5 bases). The CDR3 is 13 residues long. Germline lookup yields CDR1 MGHDK and CDR2 SYGVNS. Trimming took 6 bases from V and 4 from J, leaving 12 bases between them. CDR3 residues: CASSDFGGYGYTF. Written as DNA, the CDR3 is TGTGCCAGCAGCGACTTTGGGGGCTATGGCTACACCTTC.

The chain joins TRBV7-9 to TRBJ2-3; D is undetermined. This CDR3 spans 16 amino acids. Trimming left V 5 bases short and J 3 bases short, with 18 bases between. Germline V gene lookup returns CDR1 SEHNR and CDR2 FQNEAQ (reference sequence). The CDR3 protein is CASSPRASGGTDTQYF. CDR3 nucleotides: TGTGCCAGCAGCCCCCGGGCCTCGGGTGGGACAGATACGCAGTATTTT.

This clone was found a few times. This chain joins TRBV18 and TRBJ1-2; no definite D call. V gave up 2 bases and J gave up 4 bases, with 8 bases separating them. The CDR3 contains 13 residues. Germline V lookup: CDR1 KGHSH, CDR2 LQKENI. In DNA form, the CDR3 reads TGTGCCAGCTCACCAATCGAGTCCTATGGCTACACCTTC. It specifies CASSPIESYGYTF.

The V gene is TRBV18, the J gene TRBJ2-5, with 10 positions matching TRBD1. There are 19 residues in the CDR3. Unmatched junction bases numbered 17, after V lost 4 bases and J lost 3 bases. From germline, CDR1 is KGHSH and CDR2 LQKENI. CDR3 nucleotide sequence: TGTGCCAGCTCACTCACCGGGACAGGGGCCCCAATCCCGGAAGAGACCCAGTACTTC. It specifies CASSLTGTGAPIPEETQYF.

This clone has a single count. The genes are TRBV19 and TRBJ2-5; tentative D call: TRBD1 (5 bases). The CDR3 covers 13 residues. V was shortened by 5 bases and J by 5 bases, with 12 bases between the two germline ends. Germline CDR1 and CDR2: LNHDA and SQIVND (reference sequence). The CDR3, as DNA: TGTGCCAGTAGTCCGGCAGGGCGGGAGACCCAGTACTTC. Translating it yields CASSPAGRETQYF.

This clone was picked up one time. CDR3: CASSLNPTDTQYF. For the CDR3, the DNA is TGTGCCAGCTCACTCAACCCCACAGATACGCAGTATTTT. The chain couples TRBV18 to TRBJ2-3; D call uncertain. The V gene's germline CDR1 is KGHSH and CDR2 LQKENI. This CDR3 region has 13 residues. Trimming stripped 4 bases from V and 2 bases from J, with 7 bases between.

The gene calls are TRBV5-1 and TRBJ2-6; possible D gene TRBD2, 7 bases. CDR3 size: 17 residues. The ends were cut back, 2 bases at V and 3 bases at J, with 15 bases in the middle. CDR1 and CDR2 from the germline V gene are SGHRS and YFSETQ. CDR3 sequence (DNA): TGCGCCAGCAGCTTTACCCCGGGGGGCGGTGGGGCCAACGTCCTGACTTTC. It is translated as CASSFTPGGGGANVLTF.

Here the CDR3 DNA reads TGTGCCAGCAGCCGACAATCCGGGGGATCTGGAAACACCATATATTTT. Amino acids: CASSRQSGGSGNTIYF. The J gene is TRBJ1-3, the V gene TRBV4-2; D possibly corresponds to TRBD1 (5 bases). Per the germline V gene, CDR1 is LGHNA and CDR2 is YNFKEQ. The CDR3 spans 16 residues. V was cut by 4 bases and J by 1 base, with 14 bases left in between.

This chain uses TRBV15 with TRBJ1-5; D is uncertain. Per germline, CDR1 LNHNV and CDR2 YYDKDF (reference sequence). The CDR3 length is 17 residues. V gave up 2 bases and J gave up 4 bases, with 18 bases separating them. For the CDR3, the DNA is TGTGCCACCAGCAGAAGCCCACCCAACAGCCCAAATCAGCCCCAGCATTTT. Translation gives CATSRSPPNSPNQPQHF.

CDR3 in DNA: TGTGCCACCAGCAGCGTCAGGTCTGGAAACACCATATATTTT. Translation: CATSSVRSGNTIYF. The chain recombines TRBV15 with TRBJ1-3; D remains unclear. The germline V gene encodes CDR1 LNHNV and CDR2 YYDKDF (reference sequence). The V and J ends lost 3 bases and 1 base respectively, with 7 bases between them. This CDR3 spans 14 amino acids.

The chain links TRBV2 to TRBJ1-6; maybe TRBD1 (5 bases). The CDR3 length is 12 residues. V was clipped by 8 bases and J by 10 bases, with 12 bases between them. Germline assignment: CDR1 SNHLY and CDR2 FYNNEI. The CDR3 DNA is TGTGCCAGCGGGGGGTCCGTCTCACCCCTCCACTTT. It is translated as CASGGSVSPLHF.

The V gene is TRBV25-1, the J gene TRBJ1-2, with D possibly matching TRBD1 (6 bases). The V gene's germline CDR1 is MGHDK and CDR2 SYGVNS. V lost 6 bases, J lost 4 bases, and 12 bases lay in between. This CDR3 has 13 amino acids. This CDR3 reads CASRTDSSYGYTF. The CDR3 region has the DNA TGTGCCAGCAGAACGGACAGTAGCTATGGCTACACCTTC.

J is TRBJ1-2 and V is TRBV11-2, with TRBD1 as a possible D gene (5 bases). The V end was cut by 4 bases, the J end by 4 bases, with 19 bases between. Germline V gene sequence: CDR1 SGHAT, CDR2 FQNNGV. The CDR3 consists of 16 residues. The CDR3 nucleotides read TGTGCCAGCAGCTCACTGGGGGGTAGGCGGCGCTATGGCTACACCTTC. It codes for CASSSLGGRRRYGYTF.

The chain has TRBV6-6 and TRBJ1-1, with D possibly being TRBD1 (6 bases). Between the trimmed V and J ends, which lost 0 bases and 5 bases, there was a span of 13 bases. The CDR3 loop spans 15 amino acids. Looked up from germline, CDR1 is MNHNY and CDR2 is SVGAGI (reference sequence). The CDR3 loop is CASSYSTQGGTEAFF. The CDR3 DNA sequence: TGTGCCAGCAGTTACTCGACACAGGGAGGGACTGAAGCTTTCTTT.

The V and J genes are TRBV7-2 and TRBJ2-7; 14 positions agree with TRBD2. CDR3 length: 17 residues. Germline lookup yields CDR1 SGHTA and CDR2 FQGNSA. J was trimmed by 4 bases and V by 5 bases; bases with no gene match: 10. The DNA of the CDR3 is TGTGCCAGCAGCCCGGGACTAGCGGGGGCCTTTAGTTACGAGCAGTACTTC. Translated: CASSPGLAGAFSYEQYF. The variable domain in full, completed from reference TRBV7-2 and TRBJ2-7, reads GAGVSQSPSNKVTEKGKDVELRCDPISGHTALYWYRQSLGQGLEFLIYFQGNSAPDKSGLPSDRFSAERTGGSVSTLTIQRTQQEDSAVYLCASSPGLAGAFSYEQYFGPGTRLTVT.

In its sample, this clone was seen many times. The chain employs TRBV18 and TRBJ1-5, with 7 bases that match TRBD1. This CDR3 has 15 amino acids. Germline assignment: CDR1 KGHSH and CDR2 LQKENI. J was trimmed by 0 bases and V by 4 bases; bases with no gene match: 3. The CDR3 nucleotides are TGTGCCAGCTCACGGGACAGTCATAGCAATCAGCCCCAGCATTTT. This translates into CASSRDSHSNQPQHF.